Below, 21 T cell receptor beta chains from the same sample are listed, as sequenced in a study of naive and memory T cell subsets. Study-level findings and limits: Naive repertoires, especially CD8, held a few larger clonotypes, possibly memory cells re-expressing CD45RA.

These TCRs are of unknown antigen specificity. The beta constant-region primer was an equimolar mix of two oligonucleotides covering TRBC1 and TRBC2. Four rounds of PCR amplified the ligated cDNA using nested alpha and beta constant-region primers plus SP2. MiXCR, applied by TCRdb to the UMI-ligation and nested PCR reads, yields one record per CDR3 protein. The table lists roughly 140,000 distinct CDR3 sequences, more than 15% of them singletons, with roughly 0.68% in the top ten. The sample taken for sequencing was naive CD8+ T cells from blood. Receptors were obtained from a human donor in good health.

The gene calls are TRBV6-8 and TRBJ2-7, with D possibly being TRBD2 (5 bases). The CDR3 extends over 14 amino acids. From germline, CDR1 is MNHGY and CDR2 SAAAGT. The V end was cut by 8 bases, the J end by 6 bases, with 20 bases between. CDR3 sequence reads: CASAEVSPYPEQYF. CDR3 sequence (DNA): TGTGCCAGCGCGGAGGTATCCCCCTACCCCGAGCAGTACTTC.

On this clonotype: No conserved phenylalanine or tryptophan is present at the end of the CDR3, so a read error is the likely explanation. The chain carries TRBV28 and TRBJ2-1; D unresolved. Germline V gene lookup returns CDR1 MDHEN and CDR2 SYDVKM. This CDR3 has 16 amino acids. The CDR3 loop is CASSYQNWVSYNGQFS. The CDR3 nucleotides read TGTGCCAGCAGTTACCAGAACTGGGTATCCTACAATGGGCAGTTCTCC.

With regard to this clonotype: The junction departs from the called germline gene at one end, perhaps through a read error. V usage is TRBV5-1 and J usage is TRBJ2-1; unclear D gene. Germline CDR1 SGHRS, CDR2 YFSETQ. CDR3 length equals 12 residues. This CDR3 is CASSLADNEQIF. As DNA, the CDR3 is TGCGCCAGCAGCTTAGCAGACAATGAGCAGATCTTC.

In DNA, the CDR3 is TGTGCCAGCAGTTACGGTTGGGAGGCGGTTACCTACAATGAGCAGTTCTTC. This sequence encodes CASSYGWEAVTYNEQFF. The rearrangement joins TRBV6-5 to TRBJ2-1, with D tentatively TRBD2 (6 bases). The CDR3 extends over 17 amino acids. Trimming removed 2 bases from V and 2 bases from J, with 16 bases in between. Germline lookup yields CDR1 MNHEY and CDR2 SVGAGI.

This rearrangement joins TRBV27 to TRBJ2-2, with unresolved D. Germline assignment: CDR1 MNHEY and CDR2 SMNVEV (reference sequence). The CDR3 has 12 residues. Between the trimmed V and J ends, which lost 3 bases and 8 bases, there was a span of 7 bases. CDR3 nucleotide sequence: TGTGCCAGCAGTTTCCTCATGGGGGAGCTGTTTTTT. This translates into CASSFLMGELFF.

In DNA form, the CDR3 reads TGTGCCAGCAGCTTGGTGGCGGGATATACCTACGAGCAGTACTTC. It codes for CASSLVAGYTYEQYF. V gene TRBV5-4 combines with J gene TRBJ2-7; D perhaps matches TRBD2 (6 bases). The V gene's germline CDR1 is SGHNT and CDR2 YYREEE (reference sequence). The V end lost 0 bases, the J end lost 2 bases, and 12 bases lay between the germline ends. The CDR3 has 15 residues.

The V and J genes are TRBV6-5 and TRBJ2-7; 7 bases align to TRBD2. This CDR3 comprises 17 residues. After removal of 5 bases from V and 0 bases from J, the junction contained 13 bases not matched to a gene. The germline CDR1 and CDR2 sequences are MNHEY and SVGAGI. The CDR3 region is CASSQKGLSELSYEQYF. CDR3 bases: TGTGCCAGCAGTCAGAAGGGACTATCCGAACTCTCCTACGAGCAGTACTTC.

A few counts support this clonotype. CDR3 region: CASSYGQGLGEQYF. The CDR3 DNA sequence: TGTGCCAGCAGTTACGGTCAGGGATTGGGCGAGCAGTACTTC. The rearrangement links TRBV6-5 to TRBJ2-7, with D tentatively TRBD1 (5 bases). With 2 bases removed from V and 6 bases from J, the gap between germline ends came to 14 bases. CDR3 length equals 14 residues. The germline V gene encodes CDR1 MNHEY and CDR2 SVGAGI.

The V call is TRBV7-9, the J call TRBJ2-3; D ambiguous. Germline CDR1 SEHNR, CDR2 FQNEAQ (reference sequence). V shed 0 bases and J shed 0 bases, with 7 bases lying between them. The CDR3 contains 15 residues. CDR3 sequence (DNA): TGTGCCAGCAGCTTAGCCGGACGAAGCACAGATACGCAGTATTTT. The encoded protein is CASSLAGRSTDTQYF.

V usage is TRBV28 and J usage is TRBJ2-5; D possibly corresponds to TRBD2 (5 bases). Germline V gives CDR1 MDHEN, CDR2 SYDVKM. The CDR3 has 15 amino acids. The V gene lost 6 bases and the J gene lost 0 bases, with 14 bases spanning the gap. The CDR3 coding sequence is TGTGCCAGCAGCCTCCCCACTAGTCACCAAGAGACCCAGTACTTC. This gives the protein CASSLPTSHQETQYF.

This CDR3 is CAIGQGVRDGYTF. CDR3 DNA sequence: TGTGCCATTGGACAGGGAGTTAGAGATGGCTACACCTTC. The chain has TRBV7-2 and TRBJ1-2; 8 nucleotides line up with TRBD1. This CDR3 spans 13 amino acids. The V and J ends lost 10 bases and 6 bases, in that order; junction bases with no gene match: 10. Germline assignment: CDR1 SGHTA and CDR2 FQGNSA.

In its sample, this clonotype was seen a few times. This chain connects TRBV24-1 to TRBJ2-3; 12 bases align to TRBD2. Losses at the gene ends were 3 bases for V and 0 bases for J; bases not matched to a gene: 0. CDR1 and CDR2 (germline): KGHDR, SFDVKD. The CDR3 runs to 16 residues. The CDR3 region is CATSDGTSGSTDTQYF. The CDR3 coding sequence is TGTGCCACCAGTGATGGGACTAGCGGGAGCACAGATACGCAGTATTTT.

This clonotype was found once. In DNA form, the CDR3 reads TGCGCCAGCAGCCAAACAGGGATGGGGCGGAACACCATATATTTT. Its translation: CASSQTGMGRNTIYF. The chain joins TRBV4-1 to TRBJ1-3; the D gene is possibly TRBD1 (6 bases). The germline gives CDR1 MGHRA, CDR2 YSYEKL. CDR3 length: 15 residues. V gave up 2 bases and J gave up 7 bases, with 15 bases separating them.

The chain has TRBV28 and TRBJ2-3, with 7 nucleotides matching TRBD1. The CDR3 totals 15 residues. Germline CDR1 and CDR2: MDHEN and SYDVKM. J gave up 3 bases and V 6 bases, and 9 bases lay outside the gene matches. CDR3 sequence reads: CASSRQGIGTDTQYF. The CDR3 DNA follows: TGTGCCAGCAGCCGACAGGGAATAGGGACAGATACGCAGTATTTT.

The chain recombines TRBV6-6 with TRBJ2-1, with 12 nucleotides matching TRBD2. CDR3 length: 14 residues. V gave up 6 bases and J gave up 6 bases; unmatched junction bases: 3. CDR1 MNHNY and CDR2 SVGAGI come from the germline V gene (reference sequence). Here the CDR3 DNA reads TGTGCCAGCAGGACTAGCGGGAGTTCCAATGAGCAGTTCTTC. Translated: CASRTSGSSNEQFF.

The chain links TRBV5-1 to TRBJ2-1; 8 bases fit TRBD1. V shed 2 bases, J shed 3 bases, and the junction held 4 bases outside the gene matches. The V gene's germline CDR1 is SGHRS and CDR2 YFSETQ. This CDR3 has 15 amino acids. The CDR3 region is CASSFRTGSYNEQFF. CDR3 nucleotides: TGCGCCAGCAGCTTTAGGACAGGGAGCTACAATGAGCAGTTCTTC.

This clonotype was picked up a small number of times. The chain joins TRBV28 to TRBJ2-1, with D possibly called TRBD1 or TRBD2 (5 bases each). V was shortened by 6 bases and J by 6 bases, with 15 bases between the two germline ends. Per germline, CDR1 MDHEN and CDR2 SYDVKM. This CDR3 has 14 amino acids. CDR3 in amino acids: CASSPGPTFNEQFF. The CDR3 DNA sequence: TGTGCCAGCAGCCCGGGACCGACGTTCAATGAGCAGTTCTTC.

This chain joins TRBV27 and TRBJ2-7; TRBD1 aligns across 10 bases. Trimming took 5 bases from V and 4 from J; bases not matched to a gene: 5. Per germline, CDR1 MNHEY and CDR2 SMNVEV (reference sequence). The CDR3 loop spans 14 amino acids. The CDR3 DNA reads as TGTGCCAGCAGTCGGGGACAGGGGTGGTACGAGCAGTACTTC. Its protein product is CASSRGQGWYEQYF.

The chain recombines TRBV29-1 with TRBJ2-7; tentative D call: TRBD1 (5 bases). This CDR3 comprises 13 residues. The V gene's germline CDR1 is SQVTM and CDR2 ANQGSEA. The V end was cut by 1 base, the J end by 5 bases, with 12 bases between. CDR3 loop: CSVEGFGANEQYF. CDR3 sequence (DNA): TGCAGCGTTGAAGGTTTTGGGGCCAACGAGCAGTACTTC.

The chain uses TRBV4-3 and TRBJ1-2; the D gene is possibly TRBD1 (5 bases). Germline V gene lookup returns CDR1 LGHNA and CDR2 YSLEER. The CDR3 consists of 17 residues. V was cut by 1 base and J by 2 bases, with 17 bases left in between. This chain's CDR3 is CASSQGEGGVMNYGYTF. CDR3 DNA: TGCGCCAGCAGCCAAGGGGAGGGAGGGGTGATGAACTATGGCTACACCTTC.

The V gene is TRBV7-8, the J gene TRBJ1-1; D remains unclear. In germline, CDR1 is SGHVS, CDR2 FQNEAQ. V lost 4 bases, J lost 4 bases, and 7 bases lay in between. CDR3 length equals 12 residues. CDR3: CASSSVGTEAFF. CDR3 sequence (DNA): TGTGCCAGCAGCTCCGTGGGCACTGAAGCTTTCTTT.